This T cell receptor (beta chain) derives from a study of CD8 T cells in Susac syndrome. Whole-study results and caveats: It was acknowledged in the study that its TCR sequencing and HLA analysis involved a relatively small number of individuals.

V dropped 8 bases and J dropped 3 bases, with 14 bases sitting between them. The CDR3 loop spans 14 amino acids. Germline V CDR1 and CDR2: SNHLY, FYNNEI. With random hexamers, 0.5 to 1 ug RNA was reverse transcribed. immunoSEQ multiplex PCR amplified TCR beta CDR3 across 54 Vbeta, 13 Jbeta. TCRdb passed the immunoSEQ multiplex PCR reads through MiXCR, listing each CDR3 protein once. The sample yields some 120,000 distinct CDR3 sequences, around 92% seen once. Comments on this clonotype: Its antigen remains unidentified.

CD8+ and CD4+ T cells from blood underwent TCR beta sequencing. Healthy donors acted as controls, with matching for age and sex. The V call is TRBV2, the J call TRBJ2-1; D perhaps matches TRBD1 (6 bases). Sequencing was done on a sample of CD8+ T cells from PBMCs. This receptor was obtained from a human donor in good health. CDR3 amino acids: CASLWTDSYNEQFF. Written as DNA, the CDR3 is TGTGCCAGCCTATGGACGGACAGCTACAATGAGCAGTTCTTC.